This T cell receptor beta chain was documented in a study of blood T cell repertoires in COVID-19. CDR1 and CDR2 (germline): MRHNA, SNTAGT. The CDR3 has 17 amino acids. Trimming pared 0 bases from V and 2 bases from J, leaving 14 bases between. Generated by immunoSEQ multiplex PCR, the TCRdb table keeps only in-frame clones and is missing some. The sample holds about 200,000 clones, over 75% seen once. This receptor was identified in a man aged 45-65 years with COVID-19, enrolled during active disease. Sequenced material: peripheral blood. J is TRBJ2-1 and V is TRBV6-4, with D possibly being TRBD2 (5 bases). CDR3 sequence: CASSDSRLNLTYNEQFF. In DNA, the CDR3 is TGTGCCAGCAGTGACTCGAGACTAAACCTAACCTACAATGAGCAGTTCTTC.